Listed below are T cell receptor beta chains from one sample, sequenced in a study of control samples from healthy donors and cancer patients. Measured with immunoSEQ multiplex PCR; TCRdb has only the in-frame clones, and not every one. The data hold about 220,000 clones, with roughly 94% observed a single time. The source material was blood. All receptors derive from a man aged 45-65 years in good health. Each CDR3 is given with its conserved first and last residue. D genes are given only for firm matches. Not all rows give a size; the values are once, few, many and, for expanded clones, a class.

v_call	d_call	j_call	clone_size	cdr3_aa	cdr3_nt
TRBV6-5	TRBD1	TRBJ1-5	-	CATAGGDDQPQHF	TGTGCCACCGCAGGGGGCGACGATCAGCCCCAGCATTTT
TRBV28	TRBD1	TRBJ1-2	-	CASGRDRVAF	TGTGCCAGCGGGCGGGACAGGGTCGCCTTC
TRBV5-4	-	TRBJ2-2	-	CASSLWHGTGELFF	TGTGCCAGCAGCTTGTGGCATGGGACCGGGGAGCTGTTTTTT
TRBV28	-	TRBJ1-3	-	CASSLRVVNTIYF	TGTGCCAGCAGTTTGAGGGTAGTAAACACCATATATTTT
TRBV28	-	TRBJ2-1	-	CASSLGWGSYNEQFF	TGTGCCAGCAGTTTAGGCTGGGGCTCCTACAATGAGCAGTTCTTC
TRBV27	TRBD1	TRBJ1-2	-	CASSSTGDGYTF	TGTGCCAGCAGTTCGACAGGGGATGGCTACACCTTC
TRBV7-8	-	TRBJ1-1	-	CASSIVTNTEAFF	TGTGCCAGCAGCATCGTGACCAACACTGAAGCTTTCTTT
TRBV3-1/TRBV3-2	TRBD2	TRBJ2-7	-	CASSNNHRGFAGDEQYF	TGTGCCAGCAGCAATAATCATCGGGGGTTTGCGGGGGACGAGCAGTACTTC
TRBV19	-	TRBJ1-1	-	CASKPPDYSTEAFF	TGTGCCAGTAAACCCCCGGACTACAGCACTGAAGCTTTCTTT
TRBV7-9	TRBD1	TRBJ1-5	-	CASAPGQGASQPQHF	TGTGCCAGCGCCCCGGGACAGGGGGCGAGTCAGCCCCAGCATTTT
TRBV11-3	-	TRBJ2-5	-	CASSFRRQETQYF	TGTGCCAGCAGCTTTCGCAGGCAAGAGACCCAGTACTTC
TRBV11-2	-	TRBJ2-3	-	CASSLGRSTDTQYF	TGTGCCAGCAGCTTAGGGCGGAGCACAGATACGCAGTATTTT
TRBV7-9	TRBD1	TRBJ2-7	-	CASSPTGVATYEQYF	TGTGCCAGCAGCCCGACAGGGGTGGCAACCTACGAGCAGTACTTC
TRBV20-1	-	TRBJ1-2	-	CSARDAPRYTF	TGCAGTGCTAGAGATGCCCCGCGCTACACCTTC
TRBV4-3	TRBD1	TRBJ2-1	-	CASSLQDRAEQFF	TGCGCCAGCAGCCTCCAGGACAGGGCTGAGCAGTTCTTC
TRBV5-5	-	TRBJ1-3	-	CASSLPRASGNTIYF	TGTGCCAGCAGCTTGCCCAGGGCCTCTGGAAACACCATATATTTT
TRBV7-8	TRBD1	TRBJ2-2	-	CASSLGDRAYTGELFF	TGTGCCAGCAGCTTAGGGGACAGGGCTTACACCGGGGAGCTGTTTTTT
TRBV5-1	TRBD1	TRBJ1-3	once	CASSADRGPGNTIYF	TGCGCCAGCAGCGCGGACAGGGGTCCTGGAAACACCATATATTTT
TRBV28	-	TRBJ1-6	few	CASLPSQGNNSPLHF	TGTGCCAGCCTCCCATCCCAAGGAAATAATTCACCCCTCCACTTT
TRBV9	TRBD2	TRBJ2-1	-	CASSATSGGSYEQFF	TGTGCCAGCAGCGCCACTAGCGGGGGCTCTTATGAGCAGTTCTTC
TRBV3-1/TRBV3-2	-	TRBJ2-7	-	CASSHTTVLMYEQYF	TGTGCCAGCAGCCACACGACAGTCCTTATGTACGAGCAGTACTTC
TRBV18	-	TRBJ2-2	-	CASSPLRIPNTGELFF	TGTGCCAGCTCACCACTTCGAATACCGAACACCGGGGAGCTGTTTTTT
TRBV7-5	-	TRBJ1-1	-	CARTGKGAEAFF	TGTGCCAGAACAGGGAAGGGGGCTGAAGCTTTCTTT
TRBV19	TRBD1	TRBJ1-1	-	CASSMGDRGNTEAFF	TGTGCCAGTAGTATGGGTGACAGGGGGAACACTGAAGCTTTCTTT
TRBV6-5	TRBD1	TRBJ1-1	-	CATRTGQNTEAFF	TGTGCCACCCGGACAGGGCAGAACACTGAAGCTTTCTTT
TRBV19	-	TRBJ2-1	once	CASSIDLETVGYNEQFF	TGTGCCAGTAGTATAGATTTGGAGACAGTCGGCTACAATGAGCAGTTCTTC
TRBV6-5	-	TRBJ1-1	-	CASGSWNTEAFF	TGTGCCAGCGGTAGTTGGAACACTGAAGCTTTCTTT
TRBV5-4	TRBD2	TRBJ2-2	-	CASSLSGGPVAGELFF	TGTGCCAGCAGCTTGTCGGGGGGGCCTGTCGCCGGGGAGCTGTTTTTT
TRBV5-1	TRBD1	TRBJ1-2	-	CASSQGAFSYGYTF	TGCGCCAGCAGCCAGGGGGCTTTTAGCTATGGCTACACCTTC
TRBV6-5	-	TRBJ2-1	-	CASRSPGSYNEQFF	TGTGCCAGCCGTTCTCCAGGCTCCTACAATGAGCAGTTCTTC
TRBV18	-	TRBJ1-5	-	CASSPDALPNQPQHF	TGTGCCAGCTCACCGGACGCCCTCCCCAATCAGCCCCAGCATTTT
TRBV3-1/TRBV3-2	-	TRBJ1-1	-	CASSPRDPSTEAFF	TGTGCCAGCAGCCCCCGGGACCCAAGCACTGAAGCTTTCTTT
TRBV19	TRBD1	TRBJ1-5	-	CASSRDRVIQPQHF	TGTGCCAGTAGTAGGGACAGGGTGATACAGCCCCAGCATTTT
TRBV7-9	-	TRBJ1-4	-	CASSRGSNEKLFF	TGTGCCAGCAGCCGGGGTTCGAATGAAAAACTGTTTTTT
TRBV4-2	-	TRBJ1-5	-	CASSQGLPGSNQPQHF	TGTGCCAGCAGCCAAGGACTGCCGGGGAGCAATCAGCCCCAGCATTTT
TRBV7-8	-	TRBJ1-5	-	CASSFIPPDRLVSNQPQHF	TGTGCCAGCAGCTTCATTCCACCGGATCGTCTAGTTAGCAATCAGCCCCAGCATTTT
TRBV7-8	-	TRBJ1-2	-	CASSLVGKGTNYGYTF	TGTGCCAGCAGCTTAGTAGGGAAGGGTACTAACTATGGCTACACCTTC
TRBV28	-	TRBJ1-2	-	CASSLGGAKYGYTF	TGTGCCAGCAGTTTAGGGGGGGCTAAGTATGGCTACACCTTC
TRBV7-2	-	TRBJ1-4	-	CASSSGRGGGPEKLFF	TGTGCCAGCAGCTCAGGCCGCGGGGGAGGTCCTGAAAAACTGTTTTTT
TRBV27	TRBD1	TRBJ2-5	-	CASGSWTGDPMSQYF	TGTGCCAGCGGTTCTTGGACAGGGGACCCCATGTCCCAGTACTTC
TRBV18	-	TRBJ1-3	-	CASSLTDSGNTIYF	TGTGCCAGCTCATTGACGGATTCTGGAAACACCATATATTTT
TRBV6-2/TRBV6-3	TRBD1	TRBJ2-5	-	CASSYHRGLETQYF	TGTGCCAGCAGTTACCACAGGGGGCTTGAGACCCAGTACTTC
TRBV12-3/TRBV12-4	-	TRBJ1-4	-	CASSLVGEKLFF	TGTGCCAGCAGTTTAGTGGGGGAAAAACTGTTTTTT
TRBV5-5	-	TRBJ2-7	-	CASSLAVDTSIYEQYF	TGTGCCAGCAGCTTGGCCGTGGACACCTCGATTTACGAGCAGTACTTC
TRBV2	-	TRBJ2-5	-	CASSGGTRETQYF	TGTGCCAGCAGTGGTGGGACCCGAGAGACCCAGTACTTC
TRBV3-1/TRBV3-2	-	TRBJ2-3	once	CASSQARDWKRTDTQYF	TGTGCCAGCAGCCAAGCCCGGGACTGGAAAAGAACAGATACGCAGTATTTT
TRBV5-1	-	TRBJ2-2	-	CASSLAEPAGELFF	TGCGCCAGCAGCTTGGCTGAGCCGGCCGGGGAGCTGTTTTTT